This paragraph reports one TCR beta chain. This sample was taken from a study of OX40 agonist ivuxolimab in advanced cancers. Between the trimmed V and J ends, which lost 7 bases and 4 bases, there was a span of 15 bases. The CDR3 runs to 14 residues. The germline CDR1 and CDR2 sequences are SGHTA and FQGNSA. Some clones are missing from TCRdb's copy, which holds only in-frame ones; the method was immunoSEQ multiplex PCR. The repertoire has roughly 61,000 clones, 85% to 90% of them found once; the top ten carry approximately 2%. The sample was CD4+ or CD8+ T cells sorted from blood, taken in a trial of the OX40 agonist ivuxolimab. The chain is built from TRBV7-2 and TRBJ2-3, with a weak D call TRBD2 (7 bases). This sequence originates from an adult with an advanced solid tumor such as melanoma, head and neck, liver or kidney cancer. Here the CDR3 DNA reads TGTGCCAGCACCCTAGGGGGGGGGCCAGATACGCAGTATTTT. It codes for CASTLGGGPDTQYF.